Given below is one T cell receptor beta chain in context. Its specificity is unknown. Separation from the roughly 670-subject first cohort characterized the roughly 130-subject validation cohort, to which the donors belonged. This sample was taken from a study of cytomegalovirus exposure and HLA in healthy donors. Study in general: The same platform was used for the 110 or so validation repertoires as for the approximately 730 first-cohort repertoires, as reported in a later analysis. Study-level findings and limits: Associated with cytomegalovirus, according to the listing, were 150 to 200 TCR beta chains. TCR sequences were mostly rare, though some public TCRs occurred in many donors.

Sequenced by immunoSEQ multiplex PCR; TCRdb stores in-frame clones only, minus some. This table holds roughly 120,000 clones, about 83% found once. V lost 3 bases, J lost 8 bases, and 14 bases lay in between. Germline CDR1 and CDR2: SGHNT and YYREEE (reference sequence). The CDR3 is 14 residues long. The source of this sequence is a man aged 18-30 years in good health and CMV-seronegative. Sequencing was carried out using PBMCs. The chain recombines TRBV5-4 with TRBJ1-4; D gene unclear. In nucleotides, the CDR3 is TGTGCCAGCAGCTCGGTCGGTGATCGGGAAAAACTGTTTTTT. It encodes CASSSVGDREKLFF.